This T cell receptor beta chain was documented in a study of T cell changes during pregnancy in multiple sclerosis. V lost 4 bases, J lost 4 bases, and 6 bases lay in between. The CDR3 is made up of 11 amino acids. Germline V lookup: CDR1 SQVTM, CDR2 ANQGSEA. This clone was seen once. Here immunoSEQ multiplex PCR was the method, and the copy in TCRdb shows in-frame clones only, minus some. The sample comprises approximately 90,000 clones, approximately 90% of which are singletons, and more than 2.5% rests with the top ten. The clonotype was recovered from a female donor with multiple sclerosis, enrolled in a pregnancy study. This specimen consisted of peripheral blood, obtained in the first trimester of pregnancy. The rearrangement links TRBV29-1 to TRBJ2-3, with D unresolved. The CDR3 coding sequence is TGCAGCGTTGGAGTTTCAGATACGCAGTATTTT. It is translated as CSVGVSDTQYF.